These T cell receptor beta chains were read from a single sample in a study of identical twins. TCRdb fed the 5' RACE reads into MiXCR, producing one record per CDR3 protein. The table shows about 520,000 distinct CDR3 sequences, with approximately 22% occurring only once. These same data were also listed under a study on T cells expressing NK-cell markers.

The sample comprised CD4+ T cells sorted from blood. The receptors here all came from a woman between 18 and 30 years old in good health. CDR3s leave out the opening cysteine and the closing phenylalanine or tryptophan. Each record gives: J gene, V gene, CDR3 protein.

j_gene: TRBJ2-2; v_gene: TRBV6-4; CDR3aa: ASSERTLTGELF
j_gene: TRBJ1-5; v_gene: TRBV18; CDR3aa: ASSPQAALENQPQH
j_gene: TRBJ2-7; v_gene: TRBV20-1; CDR3aa: SARPLGLGLYEQY
j_gene: TRBJ1-2; v_gene: TRBV12-3/TRBV12-4; CDR3aa: ASKGRSYGYT
j_gene: TRBJ2-7; v_gene: TRBV18; CDR3aa: ASSSNRGGSYEQY
j_gene: TRBJ2-3; v_gene: TRBV20-1; CDR3aa: SLGGIGTDTQY
j_gene: TRBJ2-5; v_gene: TRBV20-1; CDR3aa: SAFFSGSQETQY
j_gene: TRBJ2-4; v_gene: TRBV5-6; CDR3aa: ASSLVPDSPIDIQY
j_gene: TRBJ2-5; v_gene: TRBV10-3; CDR3aa: AISEPGETQY
j_gene: TRBJ2-7; v_gene: TRBV12-3/TRBV12-4; CDR3aa: ASSSLNTYEQY
j_gene: TRBJ1-6; v_gene: TRBV20-1; CDR3aa: SARGEPYNSPLH
j_gene: TRBJ1-2; v_gene: TRBV30; CDR3aa: AWSTLTAGPLRGYT
j_gene: TRBJ1-5; v_gene: TRBV10-3; CDR3aa: AISQSLTGGRQPQH
j_gene: TRBJ1-1; v_gene: TRBV10-1; CDR3aa: ASSYGLGNTEAF
j_gene: TRBJ1-2; v_gene: TRBV5-1; CDR3aa: ASSLDQGPYGYT
j_gene: TRBJ2-4; v_gene: TRBV11-2; CDR3aa: ASSLSPAEAKNIQY
j_gene: TRBJ2-7; v_gene: TRBV7-2; CDR3aa: ASRRGLAGGEGEQY
j_gene: TRBJ1-1; v_gene: TRBV5-1; CDR3aa: ASSPEQKSDTEAF
j_gene: TRBJ2-1; v_gene: TRBV7-9; CDR3aa: AGTMSGSNEQF
j_gene: TRBJ1-2; v_gene: TRBV12-3/TRBV12-4; CDR3aa: ASSFPGWGYT
j_gene: TRBJ2-7; v_gene: TRBV12-3/TRBV12-4; CDR3aa: ASSSGLEIYEQY
j_gene: TRBJ2-3; v_gene: TRBV19; CDR3aa: ASSGWTSGRTDTQY
j_gene: TRBJ1-2; v_gene: TRBV6-5; CDR3aa: ASSYSVGRPYGYT
j_gene: TRBJ1-6; v_gene: TRBV9; CDR3aa: ASSVTGGNSPLH
j_gene: TRBJ2-3; v_gene: TRBV20-1; CDR3aa: SARWPSGTPDTQY
j_gene: TRBJ2-7; v_gene: TRBV9; CDR3aa: ASGVAGGGSYEQY
j_gene: TRBJ2-6; v_gene: TRBV12-3/TRBV12-4; CDR3aa: ASRLAGHSGANVLT
j_gene: TRBJ2-7; v_gene: TRBV7-6; CDR3aa: ASSLSPLGSEQY
j_gene: TRBJ1-1; v_gene: TRBV20-1; CDR3aa: SAQGSTRSNTEAF
j_gene: TRBJ2-1; v_gene: TRBV10-3; CDR3aa: AIMAGRTDEQF
j_gene: TRBJ1-2; v_gene: TRBV10-3; CDR3aa: AISRGGDRDYGYT
j_gene: TRBJ2-6; v_gene: TRBV7-9; CDR3aa: ASSLGTGFSGANVLT
j_gene: TRBJ1-5; v_gene: TRBV5-6; CDR3aa: ASSFWDTPHQPQH
j_gene: TRBJ2-1; v_gene: TRBV20-1; CDR3aa: SALGSGGYNEQF
j_gene: TRBJ1-1; v_gene: TRBV4-3; CDR3aa: ASSQGSKTPGTEAF
j_gene: TRBJ1-1; v_gene: TRBV12-3/TRBV12-4; CDR3aa: ASRDRVTEAF
j_gene: TRBJ2-7; v_gene: TRBV2; CDR3aa: ARKGSGASYEQY
j_gene: TRBJ2-7; v_gene: TRBV6-5; CDR3aa: ASSSARGQGTSYEQY
j_gene: TRBJ1-2; v_gene: TRBV5-1; CDR3aa: ASSLARGVFGYT
j_gene: TRBJ1-3; v_gene: TRBV29-1; CDR3aa: SVSPVSSGNTIY
j_gene: TRBJ1-1; v_gene: TRBV12-3/TRBV12-4; CDR3aa: ASTLQGENTEAF